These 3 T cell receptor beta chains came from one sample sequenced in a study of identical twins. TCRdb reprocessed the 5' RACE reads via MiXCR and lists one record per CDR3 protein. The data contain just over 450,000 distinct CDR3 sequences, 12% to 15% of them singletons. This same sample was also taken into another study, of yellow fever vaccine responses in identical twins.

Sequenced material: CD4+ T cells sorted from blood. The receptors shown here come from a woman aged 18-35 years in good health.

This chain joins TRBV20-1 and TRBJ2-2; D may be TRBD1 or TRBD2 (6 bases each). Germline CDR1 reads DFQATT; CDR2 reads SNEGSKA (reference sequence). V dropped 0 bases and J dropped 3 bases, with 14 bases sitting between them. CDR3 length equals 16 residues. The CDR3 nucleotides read TGCAGTGCTAGAGATGGGGGGACAATATACACCGGGGAGCTGTTTTTT. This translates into CSARDGGTIYTGELFF.

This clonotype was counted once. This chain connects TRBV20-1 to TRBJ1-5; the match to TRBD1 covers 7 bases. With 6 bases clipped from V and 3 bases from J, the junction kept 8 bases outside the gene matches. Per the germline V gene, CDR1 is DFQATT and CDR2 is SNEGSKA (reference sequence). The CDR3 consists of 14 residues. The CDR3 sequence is CSALGTANNQPQHF. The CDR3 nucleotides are TGCAGTGCGCTCGGGACAGCCAACAATCAGCCCCAGCATTTT.

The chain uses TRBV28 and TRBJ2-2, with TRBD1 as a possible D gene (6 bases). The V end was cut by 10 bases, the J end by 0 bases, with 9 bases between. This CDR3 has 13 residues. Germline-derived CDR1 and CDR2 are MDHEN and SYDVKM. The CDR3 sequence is CAMGHPNTGELFF. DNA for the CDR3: TGTGCCATGGGACACCCGAACACCGGGGAGCTGTTTTTT.